This entry concerns a single T cell receptor beta chain. Its antigen is unidentified. The sample is drawn from a study of PD-1 blockade in classical Hodgkin lymphoma. Measured with immunoSEQ multiplex PCR; TCRdb has only the in-frame clones, and not every one. The sample consists of over 6,000 clones, about 86% of them appearing once. CDR3 length: 14 amino acids. Every one of the patients relapsed after autologous stem cell transplantation (brentuximab vedotin exposure was variable). Overall study findings and caveats: A reduction in baseline TCR diversity was reportedly seen in newly diagnosed patients relative to healthy donors.

This clonotype originated in a human donor with classical Hodgkin lymphoma. Sequenced material: peripheral blood mononuclear cells (PBMCs), taken before the second cycle of nivolumab. The chain employs TRBV12-1 and TRBJ2-3; TRBD1 was called by the table and not checked on the DNA. TRBV12-1 is a documented pseudogene. As DNA, the CDR3 is TGTGCCAGCAGCATCAGGGGGCTCACAGATACGCAGTATTTT. Encoded protein: CASSIRGLTDTQYF.